The 7 T cell receptor beta chains below all came from one sample that was sequenced in a study of cytomegalovirus exposure and HLA in healthy donors. Primers: 60 Vbeta forward and 13 Jbeta reverse. Profiling relied on immunoSEQ multiplex PCR, and the TCRdb table lists in-frame clones only, not all of them. This sample carries more than 70,000 clones, about 71% of them seen once, and the ten largest clones take more than 7.5%. The sequencing sample was made of PBMCs. The source is a woman aged 45-65 years in good health and CMV-seropositive.

The chain couples TRBV7-2 to TRBJ2-3, with 8 bases aligning to TRBD1. V trimming: 4 bases; J trimming: 5 bases; junction bases outside the gene matches: 17. CDR1 is SGHTA, CDR2 FQGNSA, per germline. This CDR3 is 18 amino acids long. The CDR3 here is CASSSLPGQVPSGDTQYF. In nucleotides, the CDR3 is TGTGCCAGCAGCTCCCTCCCGGGACAGGTGCCTTCAGGAGATACGCAGTATTTT.

In DNA, the CDR3 is TGTGCCAGCAGCCCGGGCTCTGGAAACACCATATATTTT. The encoded protein is CASSPGSGNTIYF. The chain has TRBV7-9 and TRBJ1-3; D call uncertain. Germline V gene lookup returns CDR1 SEHNR and CDR2 FQNEAQ (reference sequence). Trimming removed 5 bases at V and 0 bases at J, with 5 bases between. The CDR3 is made up of 13 amino acids. Filled out from reference TRBV7-9 and TRBJ1-3, the complete variable domain reads DTGVSQNPRHKITKRGQNVTFRCDPISEHNRLYWYRQTLGQGPEFLTYFQNEAQLEKSRLLSDRFSAERPKGSFSTLEIQRTEQGDSAMYLCASSPGSGNTIYFGEGSWLTVV.

The V gene is TRBV19, the J gene TRBJ2-3; perhaps TRBD2 as D (7 bases). Germline V lookup: CDR1 LNHDA, CDR2 SQIVND (reference sequence). This CDR3 is built from 16 residues. Deletions cut 4 bases from V and 3 bases from J, with 17 bases between. The CDR3 nucleotides read TGTGCCAGTAGTAGAGGGGGAGGGGCGACGACAGATACGCAGTATTTT. Translated: CASSRGGGATTDTQYF. Looking up the rest from reference TRBV19 and TRBJ2-3 gives the full variable domain: DGGITQSPKYLFRKEGQNVTLSCEQNLNHDAMYWYRQDPGQGLRLIYYSQIVNDFQKGDIAEGYSVSREKKESFPLTVTSAQKNPTAFYLCASSRGGGATTDTQYFGPGTRLTVL.

The V gene is TRBV30, the J gene TRBJ2-2; possible D gene TRBD2, 6 bases. Trimming removed 5 bases from V and 4 bases from J, with 20 bases in between. Germline V lookup: CDR1 GTSNPN, CDR2 SVGIG (reference sequence). The length of the CDR3 is 16 residues. In DNA, the CDR3 is TGTGCCTGGGTGCGCGGCGGGGCGGGACTCACCGGGGAGCTGTTTTTT. Its protein product is CAWVRGGAGLTGELFF.

The V call is TRBV6-1, the J call TRBJ2-6; D might be TRBD2 (5 bases). This CDR3 is built from 15 residues. Germline lookup yields CDR1 MNHNS and CDR2 SASEGT. Trimming took off 8 bases at V and 2 bases at J, with 13 bases between the two ends. Written as DNA, the CDR3 is TGTGCCAGCTACCCTGCGGGTGCTGGGGCCAACGTCCTGACTTTC. This gives the protein CASYPAGAGANVLTF.

This clone occurred once. The chain has TRBV19 and TRBJ2-3; D is perhaps TRBD2 (6 bases). V was clipped by 7 bases and J by 3 bases, with 26 bases between them. Germline V gene lookup returns CDR1 LNHDA and CDR2 SQIVND (reference sequence). This CDR3 region has 18 residues. The CDR3 spells CASTPYGGLGTGTDTQYF. The CDR3 DNA follows: TGTGCCAGTACCCCATACGGGGGTCTGGGGACCGGGACAGATACGCAGTATTTT.

Concerning this clone itself: A junction end diverges from the germline sequence, so it may reflect a read error. V is TRBV4-1 and J is TRBJ1-6, with unresolved D. This CDR3 spans 13 amino acids. Germline V gene lookup returns CDR1 MGHRA and CDR2 YSYEKL. The CDR3, as DNA: TGCGCCAGCAGCCAAGACCTTAACTCACCCCTCCATTTT. This translates into CASSQDLNSPLHF.